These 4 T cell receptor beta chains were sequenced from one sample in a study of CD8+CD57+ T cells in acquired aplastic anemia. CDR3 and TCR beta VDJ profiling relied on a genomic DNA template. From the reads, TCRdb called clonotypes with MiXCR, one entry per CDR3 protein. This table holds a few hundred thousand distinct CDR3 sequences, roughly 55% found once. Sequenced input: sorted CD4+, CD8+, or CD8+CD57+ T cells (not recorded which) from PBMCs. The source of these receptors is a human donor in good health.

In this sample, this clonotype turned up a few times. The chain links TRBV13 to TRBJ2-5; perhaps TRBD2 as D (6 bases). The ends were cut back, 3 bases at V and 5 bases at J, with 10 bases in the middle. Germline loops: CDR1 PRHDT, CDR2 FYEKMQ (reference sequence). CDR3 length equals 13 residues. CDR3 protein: CASSLEGIETQYF. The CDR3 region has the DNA TGTGCCAGCAGCTTGGAGGGAATCGAGACCCAGTACTTC.

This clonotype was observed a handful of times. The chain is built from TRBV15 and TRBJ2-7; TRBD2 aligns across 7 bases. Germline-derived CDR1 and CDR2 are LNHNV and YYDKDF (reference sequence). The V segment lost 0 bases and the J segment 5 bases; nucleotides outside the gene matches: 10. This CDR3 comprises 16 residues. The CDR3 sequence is CATSRDLARGSNEQYF. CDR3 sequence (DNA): TGTGCCACCAGCAGAGATTTGGCGCGCGGGAGCAACGAGCAGTACTTC. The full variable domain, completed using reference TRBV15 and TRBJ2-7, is DAMVIQNPRYQVTQFGKPVTLSCSQTLNHNVMYWYQQKSSQAPKLLFHYYDKDFNNEADTPDNFQSRRPNTSFCFLDIRSPGLGDTAMYLCATSRDLARGSNEQYFGPGTRLTVT.

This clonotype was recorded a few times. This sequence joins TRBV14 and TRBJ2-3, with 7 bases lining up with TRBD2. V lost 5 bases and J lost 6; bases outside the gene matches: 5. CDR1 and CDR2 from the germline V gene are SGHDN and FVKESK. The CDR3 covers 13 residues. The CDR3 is CASSLGRADTQYF. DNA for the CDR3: TGTGCCAGCAGCTTGGGGAGGGCGGATACGCAGTATTTT.

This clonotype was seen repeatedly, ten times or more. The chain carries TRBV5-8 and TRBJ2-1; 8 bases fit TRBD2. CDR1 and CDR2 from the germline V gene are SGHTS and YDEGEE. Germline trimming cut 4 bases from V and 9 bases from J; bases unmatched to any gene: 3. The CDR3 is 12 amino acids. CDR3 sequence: CASSVLAAEQFF. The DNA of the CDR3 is TGTGCCAGCAGCGTACTAGCGGCTGAGCAGTTCTTC.